This TCR beta chain derives from a study of blood T cell repertoires in COVID-19. Study as a whole: Samples taken during acute and convalescent COVID-19 were collected in the United States, Italy and Spain. T cells, B-cell-depleted T cells, or PBMCs supplied cDNA or gDNA.

Sequenced by immunoSEQ multiplex PCR; TCRdb stores in-frame clones only, minus some. The sample has around 110,000 clones; roughly 89% are singletons. Adults between roughly 18 and 95 years of age took part from under 25 US areas. The study assigned cohorts using participant-reported clinical history. The CDR3 spans 12 residues. V lost 8 bases, J lost 8 bases, and 5 bases stayed unmatched. CDR1 and CDR2 from the germline V gene are LNHDA and SQIVND (reference sequence). The receptor comes from a woman younger than 45 who had recovered from COVID-19. The chain employs TRBV19 and TRBJ1-2; 10 positions match TRBD1. The sample comprised PBMCs or T cells enriched from blood (not recorded which). The CDR3 loop is CASRQGAWGYTF. The CDR3 region has the DNA TGTGCCAGTCGACAGGGGGCGTGGGGCTACACCTTC.